This T cell receptor beta chain was obtained from a study of blood T cell repertoires in COVID-19. Study background: PBMCs, B-cell-depleted T cells, or T cells provided the cDNA or gDNA that made up the material.

Libraries were prepared by immunoSEQ multiplex PCR; TCRdb keeps only in-frame clonotypes and omits some of them. The sample has roughly 62,000 clones, about four fifths seen once; the top ten hold approximately 24%. This CDR3 comprises 11 residues. Germline CDR1 is KGHDR and CDR2 is SFDVKD. The gene calls are TRBV24-1 and TRBJ1-1; 10 nucleotides match TRBD1. This receptor was identified in a human donor in a cohort sampled during active COVID-19. The sequencing input was peripheral blood. The CDR3 DNA sequence: TGTGAACGACAGGGGGCAACTGAAGCTTTCTTT. This translates into CERQGATEAFF.